Each of the 5 T cell receptor beta chains below was sequenced from the same sample in a study of PD-1 blockade in classical Hodgkin lymphoma. Assay used: immunoSEQ multiplex PCR; TCRdb lists only in-frame clones, some missing. In the table there are 1,400 or so clones, 80% of which are singletons. Every single patient, without exception, relapsed after autologous stem cell transplantation, and brentuximab vedotin exposure varied. The CD8+ T cells came from thawed PBMCs through magnetic negative selection. The sample here was CD8+ T cells from blood, taken at baseline. The receptors derive from a human donor with classical Hodgkin lymphoma.

This sequence joins TRBV30 and TRBJ2-5; D is perhaps TRBD1 or TRBD2 (5 bases each). The length of the CDR3 is 16 residues. V lost 3 bases and J lost 5, with 22 bases in between. Germline V gene data show CDR1 as GTSNPN and CDR2 as SVGIG (reference sequence). CDR3 residues: CAWSRTRGPTEETQYF. The CDR3 DNA reads TGTGCCTGGAGCCGGACACGGGGTCCTACAGAGGAGACCCAGTACTTC.

This clone was observed a few times. V gene TRBV7-3 combines with J gene TRBJ1-2; no clear D. Germline CDR1 is SGHTA and CDR2 is FQGTGA. The CDR3 contains 14 residues. Trimming stripped 5 bases from V and 4 bases from J, with 14 bases between. CDR3: CASSPGTGAYGYTF. The CDR3 bases are TGTGCCAGCAGCCCAGGAACGGGTGCCTATGGCTACACCTTC.

The rearrangement joins TRBV12-5 to TRBJ2-3, with D perhaps given as TRBD1 or TRBD2 (5 bases each). The CDR3 has 15 residues. CDR1 is LGHNT, CDR2 FRNRAP, per germline. V dropped 3 bases and J dropped 8 bases, with 18 bases sitting between them. In DNA, the CDR3 is TGTGCTAGTGGTTTATCTACTAGAAATGGGGGTACGCAGTATTTT. Translated: CASGLSTRNGGTQYF.

The chain uses TRBV6-5 and TRBJ2-1, with unresolved D. V lost 6 bases and J 5 bases, leaving 17 bases between the germline ends. The CDR3 covers 15 residues. Germline V CDR1 and CDR2: MNHEY, SVGAGI. The chain's CDR3 is CASRPKGLEDNEQFF. DNA for the CDR3: TGTGCCAGCAGACCCAAAGGGTTGGAAGACAATGAGCAGTTCTTC.

The gene calls are TRBV4-1 and TRBJ2-5, with TRBD1 matching over 7 bases. CDR3 size: 15 residues. Per germline, CDR1 MGHRA and CDR2 YSYEKL. V was pared by 4 bases and J by 2 bases, with 7 bases of the junction left unmatched. The CDR3 sequence is CASSLFGQEQETQYF. The CDR3 DNA sequence: TGCGCCAGCAGCCTCTTCGGACAGGAGCAAGAGACCCAGTACTTC.